A single sample gave rise to the 14 T cell receptor beta chains below, sequenced in a study of response to subunit inactivated influenza vaccine. TCRdb analysed the RT-PCR reads with MiXCR anew, one entry per CDR3 protein. The sample yields more than 400,000 distinct CDR3 sequences, about a tenth seen once. The specimen comprised PBMCs from blood, sampled about 40 days after vaccination. All receptors derive from a man aged 45 to 65 who received an inactivated influenza vaccine.

The CDR3 reads CAHRTKHLNTEAFF. The DNA for the CDR3 is TGTGCCCATAGGACAAAACATTTAAACACTGAAGCTTTCTTT. V and J are TRBV28 and TRBJ1-1, with D possibly being TRBD1 (5 bases). Deletions cut 11 bases from V and 2 bases from J, with 18 bases between. This CDR3 spans 14 amino acids. CDR1 MDHEN and CDR2 SYDVKM come from the germline V gene.

This clonotype was recorded at least ten times. The chain has TRBV4-1 and TRBJ1-1; D might be TRBD1 (5 bases). The germline V and J ends were trimmed by 4 bases and 5 bases, with 11 bases remaining between them. CDR3 length: 13 residues. Germline-derived CDR1 and CDR2 are MGHRA and YSYEKL. The CDR3 region is CASSRGGGTEAFF. In nucleotides, the CDR3 is TGCGCCAGCAGCCGCGGCGGGGGAACTGAAGCTTTCTTT.

This clonotype was seen ten or more times. The chain links TRBV5-1 to TRBJ2-3; no definite D call. This CDR3 region has 16 residues. V was cut by 0 bases and J by 0 bases, with 11 bases left in between. Per germline, CDR1 SGHRS and CDR2 YFSETQ. The CDR3 loop reads CASSLEGLSSTDTQYF. The DNA for the CDR3 is TGCGCCAGCAGCTTGGAAGGGCTGTCTAGCACAGATACGCAGTATTTT.

This clonotype was seen repeatedly, ten times or more. This chain connects TRBV4-1 to TRBJ2-1; D is unresolved. The V end lost 1 base, the J end lost 4 bases, and 8 bases lay between the germline ends. The CDR3 is 14 residues long. Germline values: CDR1 MGHRA, CDR2 YSYEKL. This chain's CDR3 is CASSQGYSYNEQFF. CDR3 sequence (DNA): TGCGCCAGCAGCCAAGGATACAGTTACAATGAGCAGTTCTTC.

This clonotype occurred many times. The chain couples TRBV5-1 to TRBJ2-2; D gene unclear. Trimming cost V 4 bases and J 7 bases, with 14 bases left between them. The V gene's germline CDR1 is SGHRS and CDR2 YFSETQ. The CDR3 spans 14 residues. CDR3 sequence (DNA): TGCGCCAGCAGCCTGGACCCGGCCGGCGGGGAGCTGTTTTTT. It specifies CASSLDPAGGELFF.

This clonotype has ten or more counts. V usage is TRBV29-1 and J usage is TRBJ2-2; a possible D gene is TRBD2 (6 bases). V lost 2 bases to trimming and J lost 1 base, with 11 bases between them. The CDR3 covers 15 residues. In germline, CDR1 is SQVTM, CDR2 ANQGSEA. The CDR3 protein is CSVEMGLLNTGELFF. The DNA of the CDR3 is TGCAGCGTTGAAATGGGACTCTTGAACACCGGGGAGCTGTTTTTT.

Many counts were recorded for this clonotype. The chain joins TRBV12-3 or TRBV12-4 to TRBJ1-6; D unclear. Trimming pared 2 bases from V and 13 bases from J, leaving 9 bases between. The CDR3 contains 12 residues. The CDR3 loop is CASSLNGQPLHF. Here the CDR3 DNA reads TGTGCCAGCAGTTTAAATGGGCAGCCCCTCCACTTT.

This clonotype was counted only a few times. V usage is TRBV7-2 and J usage is TRBJ2-3; D call uncertain. V dropped 4 bases and J dropped 4 bases, with 6 bases sitting between them. The CDR3 is made up of 12 amino acids. The V gene's germline CDR1 is SGHTA and CDR2 FQGNSA. This chain's CDR3 is CASSSTSDTQYF. CDR3 nucleotides: TGTGCCAGCAGCTCGACTTCAGATACGCAGTATTTT.

At least ten counts were recorded for this clonotype. V and J are TRBV20-1 and TRBJ2-2; D possibly corresponds to TRBD2 (6 bases). This CDR3 region has 16 residues. Trimming shortened V by 0 bases and J by 5 bases, and 16 bases separated the two germline ends. Germline assignment: CDR1 DFQATT and CDR2 SNEGSKA (reference sequence). The CDR3 spells CSARDSRDSPTGELFF. The CDR3 DNA reads TGCAGTGCTAGAGATTCCCGGGACTCCCCGACCGGGGAGCTGTTTTTT.

This clonotype was detected only a few times. V usage is TRBV28 and J usage is TRBJ2-7; D unresolved. The V end was cut by 6 bases, the J end by 3 bases, with 15 bases between. This CDR3 is 14 amino acids long. Looked up from germline, CDR1 is MDHEN and CDR2 is SYDVKM. CDR3 coding DNA: TGTGCCAGCAGGCTGAGAACAAGGAGCTACGAGCAGTACTTC. Protein: CASRLRTRSYEQYF.

This chain uses TRBV3-1 with TRBJ2-1; possible D gene TRBD1, 5 bases. The V gene lost 4 bases and the J gene lost 9 bases, with 10 bases spanning the gap. CDR3 size: 12 residues. Germline-derived CDR1 and CDR2 are LGHDT and YNNKEL (reference sequence). CDR3 sequence: CASSPGHIEQFF. The CDR3 DNA follows: TGTGCCAGCAGCCCCGGACATATTGAGCAGTTCTTC.

This clonotype was seen repeatedly, ten times or more. The CDR3 loop is CASSLNLEWDEQFF. CDR3 DNA sequence: TGTGCCAGCAGCTTGAATCTAGAGTGGGATGAGCAGTTCTTC. The chain has TRBV5-6 and TRBJ2-1; the D is unclear. This CDR3 is 14 amino acids long. Germline loops: CDR1 SGHDT, CDR2 YYEEEE. The V gene lost 1 base and the J gene lost 8 bases, with 13 bases spanning the gap.

The V and J genes are TRBV5-6 and TRBJ1-6, with unresolved D. The CDR3 length is 15 residues. Germline-derived CDR1 and CDR2 are SGHDT and YYEEEE. The V and J ends lost 3 bases and 7 bases respectively, with 14 bases between them. The CDR3, as DNA: TGTGCCAGCAGCTACGGTAACAGTATCAATTCACCCCTCCACTTT. This codes for CASSYGNSINSPLHF.

This clonotype was picked up a small number of times. The chain combines TRBV15 with TRBJ1-5, with a weak D call TRBD1 (6 bases). Trimming removed 7 bases at V and 4 bases at J, with 20 bases between. Germline-derived CDR1 and CDR2 are LNHNV and YYDKDF (reference sequence). The CDR3 consists of 16 residues. DNA of the CDR3: TGTGCCACCAAGTCTCTTTTGGGGGCAGGGAATCAGCCCCAGCATTTT. The encoded protein is CATKSLLGAGNQPQHF.